This TCR beta chain was obtained from a study of T-cell reconstitution after alpha-beta-depleted transplantation in children. This sample's TCRbeta library carried unique molecular identifier barcodes. TCRdb reprocessed the PCR reads with MiXCR, giving one entry per CDR3 protein. The sample records some 200,000 distinct CDR3 sequences, just under 6.5% being singletons. This clonotype was observed at least ten times. Antigen specificity is unknown. Notes on the study in general: It was reported that alpha-beta T cells came from several hundred expanded graft clones (about two months after transplant). By one year post-transplant, T-cell counts and diversity largely arose from T cells that were newly produced.

Germline lookup yields CDR1 MNHEY and CDR2 SVGEGT. The CDR3 spans 13 residues. V lost 11 bases to trimming and J lost 5 bases; unmatched junction nucleotides: 5. The V and J genes are TRBV6-2 or TRBV6-3 and TRBJ2-5, with 13 nucleotides matching TRBD2. The source material was PBMCs, sampled before TCRalphabeta/CD19-depleted stem cell transplant. The TCR originated in a girl less than two years old with combined immunodeficiency, due to receive a stem cell transplant. The CDR3 DNA follows: TGTGCCGGACTAGCGGGGGATGGGGAGACCCAGTACTTC. This encodes CAGLAGDGETQYF.